This entry lists 8 T cell receptor beta chains sequenced from one sample in a study of blood T cell repertoires in COVID-19 (dated by TCRdb to 2018 to 2021). Library preparation used the immunoSEQ multiplex PCR assay. TCRdb re-hosts the immuneACCESS table, in-frame sequences only. Its copies lack some clones; in the studies checked, an unresolved V gene accounts for under half of them, and the cause for the rest is not known. The sample table shows about 250,000 clones, and approximately 83% are seen once. Of the sample, about 3.5% is held by the ten largest clones. Sequencing was performed on PBMCs or T cells enriched from blood (not recorded which). The receptors originated from a man in his fifties or sixties who had recovered from COVID-19.

The chain uses TRBV7-9 and TRBJ2-3; TRBD1 is a possible D gene (6 bases). The CDR3 loop spans 16 amino acids. Between the trimmed V and J ends, which lost 1 base and 2 bases, there was a span of 13 bases. The V gene's germline CDR1 is SEHNR and CDR2 FQNEAQ (reference sequence). The CDR3 is CASSLEGVRITDTQYF. The CDR3 DNA reads as TGTGCCAGCAGCTTAGAGGGGGTCAGAATCACAGATACGCAGTATTTT.

This clone was recorded only once. The chain joins TRBV5-1 to TRBJ1-1, with D possibly matching TRBD1 (5 bases). Germline V lookup: CDR1 SGHRS, CDR2 YFSETQ. V lost 0 bases and J lost 6, with 12 bases in between. The CDR3 has 14 amino acids. DNA of the CDR3: TGCGCCAGCAGCTTGGGACAGACGAGCGCTGAAGCTTTCTTT. It translates to CASSLGQTSAEAFF.

The V gene is TRBV19, the J gene TRBJ2-7, with 10 bases matching TRBD2. With 2 bases clipped from V and 4 bases from J, the junction kept 5 bases outside the gene matches. CDR1 and CDR2 (germline): LNHDA, SQIVND (reference sequence). The CDR3 totals 15 residues. This CDR3 is CASSIYWTSGYEQYF. The DNA of the CDR3 is TGTGCCAGTAGTATATATTGGACTAGCGGTTACGAGCAGTACTTC. The full variable domain, completed using reference TRBV19 and TRBJ2-7, is DGGITQSPKYLFRKEGQNVTLSCEQNLNHDAMYWYRQDPGQGLRLIYYSQIVNDFQKGDIAEGYSVSREKKESFPLTVTSAQKNPTAFYLCASSIYWTSGYEQYFGPGTRLTVT.

Written as DNA, the CDR3 is TGTGCCAGCCTCTCAACCGCAGGGGACTATGGCTACACCTTC. Amino acids: CASLSTAGDYGYTF. The chain couples TRBV28 to TRBJ1-2, with D perhaps matching TRBD1 (6 bases). Between the trimmed V and J ends, which lost 8 bases and 3 bases, there was a span of 16 bases. CDR1 MDHEN and CDR2 SYDVKM come from the germline V gene. This CDR3 spans 14 amino acids.

CDR3 amino acids: CASSLYKGETTNEKLFF. The CDR3 DNA is TGCGCCAGCAGCTTGTATAAGGGGGAAACAACTAATGAAAAACTGTTTTTT. The gene calls are TRBV5-1 and TRBJ1-4; D possibly corresponds to TRBD1 (6 bases). The CDR3 is 17 residues long. CDR1 SGHRS and CDR2 YFSETQ come from the germline V gene. Trimming left V 1 base short and J 0 bases short, with 13 bases between.

V and J are TRBV15 and TRBJ1-2; 9 nucleotides match TRBD1. This CDR3 is built from 16 residues. Germline assignment: CDR1 LNHNV and CDR2 YYDKDF (reference sequence). Trimming cost V 2 bases and J 1 base; bases outside gene matches: 5. The CDR3 loop is CATSRPGQGRNYGYTF. The DNA for the CDR3 is TGTGCCACCAGCAGACCGGGACAGGGACGTAACTATGGCTACACCTTC. Based on the CDR3 plus reference TRBV15 and TRBJ1-2, the full variable domain is DAMVIQNPRYQVTQFGKPVTLSCSQTLNHNVMYWYQQKSSQAPKLLFHYYDKDFNNEADTPDNFQSRRPNTSFCFLDIRSPGLGDTAMYLCATSRPGQGRNYGYTFGSGTRLTVV.

The J gene is TRBJ2-3, the V gene TRBV6-5; D uncertain. CDR1 is MNHEY, CDR2 SVGAGI, per germline. Trimming removed 0 bases at V and 2 bases at J, with 9 bases between. CDR3 length: 15 amino acids. CDR3 loop: CASSYSRGFTDTQYF. The CDR3 DNA follows: TGTGCCAGCAGTTACTCGAGAGGATTCACAGATACGCAGTATTTT.

This rearrangement joins TRBV19 to TRBJ2-7; 10 positions agree with TRBD1. The CDR3 runs to 15 residues. V trimming: 5 bases; J trimming: 6 bases; junction bases outside the gene matches: 10. The V gene's germline CDR1 is LNHDA and CDR2 SQIVND (reference sequence). CDR3 amino acids: CASSDRGRWVSEQYF. The DNA for the CDR3 is TGTGCCAGTAGTGACAGGGGGCGCTGGGTCTCCGAGCAGTACTTC.